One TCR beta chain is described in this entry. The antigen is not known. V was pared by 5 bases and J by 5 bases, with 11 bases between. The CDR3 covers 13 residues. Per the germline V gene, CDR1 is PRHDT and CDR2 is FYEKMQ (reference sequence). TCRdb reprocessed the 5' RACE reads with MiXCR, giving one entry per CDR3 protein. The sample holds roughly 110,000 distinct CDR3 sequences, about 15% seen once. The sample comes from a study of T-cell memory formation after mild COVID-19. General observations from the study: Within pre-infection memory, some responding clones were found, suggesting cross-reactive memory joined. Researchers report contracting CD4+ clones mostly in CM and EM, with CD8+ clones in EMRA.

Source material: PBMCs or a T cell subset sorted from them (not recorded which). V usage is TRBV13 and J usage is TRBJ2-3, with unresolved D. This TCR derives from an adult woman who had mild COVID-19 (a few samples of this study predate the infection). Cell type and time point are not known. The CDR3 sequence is CASSPSARDTQYF. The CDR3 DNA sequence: TGTGCCAGCAGCCCCTCGGCTAGAGATACGCAGTATTTT. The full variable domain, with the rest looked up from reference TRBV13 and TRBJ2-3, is AAGVIQSPRHLIKEKRETATLKCYPIPRHDTVYWYQQGPGQDPQFLISFYEKMQSDKGSIPDRFSAQQFSDYHSELNMSSLELGDSALYFCASSPSARDTQYFGPGTRLTVL.